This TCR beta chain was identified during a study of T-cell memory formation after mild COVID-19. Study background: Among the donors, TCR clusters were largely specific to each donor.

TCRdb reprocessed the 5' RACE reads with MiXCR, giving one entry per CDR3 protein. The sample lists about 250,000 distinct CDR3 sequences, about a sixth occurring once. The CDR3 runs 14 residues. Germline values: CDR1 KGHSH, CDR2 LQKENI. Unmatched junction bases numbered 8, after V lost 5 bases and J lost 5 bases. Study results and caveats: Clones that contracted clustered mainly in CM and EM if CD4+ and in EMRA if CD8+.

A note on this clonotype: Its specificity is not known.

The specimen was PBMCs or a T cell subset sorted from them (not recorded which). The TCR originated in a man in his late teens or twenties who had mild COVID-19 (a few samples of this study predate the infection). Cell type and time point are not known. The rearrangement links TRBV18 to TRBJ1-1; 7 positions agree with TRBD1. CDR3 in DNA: TGTGCCAGCTCAGAATCCTACAGGGGTACTGAAGCTTTCTTT. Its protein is CASSESYRGTEAFF.